The TCR beta chain described here comes from a study of cytomegalovirus exposure and HLA in healthy donors. Study summary: Early released data comprised some 91 million unique TCRs from HLA-typed donors. Findings of the study overall: Later analysis showed most CMV-associated TCR beta chains appearing HLA-restricted. CMV serostatus was the only immune exposure information that was available. One later analysis reportedly identified an Asian-associated ancestry cluster that showed fewer N-insertions than the approximately 710-donor mean.

PCR primers comprised 60 Vbeta and 13 Jbeta primers. TCRdb's table, derived via immunoSEQ multiplex PCR, lists solely in-frame clones and lacks some. The repertoire holds 150,000 to 200,000 clones, with 70% to 85% as singletons. Concerning this clone: Its specificity is unknown.

Germline-derived CDR1 and CDR2 are SEHNR and FQNEAQ (reference sequence). V shed 3 bases, J shed 1 base, and the junction held 1 base outside the gene matches. This CDR3 contains 16 residues. Sequenced material: PBMCs. V usage is TRBV7-9 and J usage is TRBJ2-3; 13 bases agree with TRBD2. This receptor was taken from a man aged 35-49 years in good health and CMV-seropositive. CDR3 sequence reads: CASSFGLAGGTDTQYF. Here the CDR3 DNA reads TGTGCCAGCAGCTTCGGACTAGCGGGAGGCACAGATACGCAGTATTTT.